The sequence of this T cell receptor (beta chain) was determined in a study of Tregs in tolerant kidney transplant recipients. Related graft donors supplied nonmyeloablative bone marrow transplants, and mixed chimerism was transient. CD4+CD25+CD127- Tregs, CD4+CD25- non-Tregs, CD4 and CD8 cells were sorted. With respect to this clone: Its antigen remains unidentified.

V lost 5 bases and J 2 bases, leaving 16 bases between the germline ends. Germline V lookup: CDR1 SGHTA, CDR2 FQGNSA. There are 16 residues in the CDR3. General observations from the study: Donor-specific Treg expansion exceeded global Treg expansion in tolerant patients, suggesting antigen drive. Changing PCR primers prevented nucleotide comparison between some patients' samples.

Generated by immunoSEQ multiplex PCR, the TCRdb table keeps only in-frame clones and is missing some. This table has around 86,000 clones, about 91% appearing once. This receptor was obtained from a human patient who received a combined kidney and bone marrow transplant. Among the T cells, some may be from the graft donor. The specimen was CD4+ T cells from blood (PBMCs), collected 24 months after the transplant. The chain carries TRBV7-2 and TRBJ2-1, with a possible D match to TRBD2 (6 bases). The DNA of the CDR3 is TGTGCCAGCAGCGCGTGGGCGCGGGGCACCTACAATGAGCAGTTCTTC. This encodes CASSAWARGTYNEQFF.